This TCR beta chain stems from a study of CD8 T cells in ankylosing spondylitis. This clonotype has a count of ten or more. This CDR3 has 13 residues. CDR1 is LNHNV and CDR2 is YYDKDF in the germline V gene (reference sequence). Trimming cost V 0 bases and J 1 base, with 3 bases left between them. One entry per CDR3 protein, called by TCRdb with MiXCR from the 5' RACE reads. This table has about 220,000 distinct CDR3 sequences, more than 9% appearing once. The sequencing input was blood, either unsorted or a sorted T cell fraction (not recorded which). The rearrangement links TRBV15 to TRBJ1-1; no firm D call. The origin of this receptor is a male donor with ankylosing spondylitis or in good health (not recorded which). The CDR3 coding sequence is TGTGCCACCAGCAGAGATGGGAACACTGAAGCTTTCTTT. Translated: CATSRDGNTEAFF.